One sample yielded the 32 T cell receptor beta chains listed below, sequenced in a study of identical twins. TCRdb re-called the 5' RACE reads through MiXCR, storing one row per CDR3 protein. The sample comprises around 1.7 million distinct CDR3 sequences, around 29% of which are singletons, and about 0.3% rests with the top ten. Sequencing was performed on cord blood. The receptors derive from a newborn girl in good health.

CDR3 amino acids: CASSYRDIQYF. CDR3 in DNA: TGTGCCAGCAGTTACCGGGACATTCAGTACTTC. The rearrangement links TRBV6-6 to TRBJ2-4; D uncertain. V lost 2 bases and J 8 bases, leaving 4 bases between the germline ends. This CDR3 spans 11 amino acids. CDR1 is MNHNY, CDR2 SVGAGI, per germline (reference sequence).

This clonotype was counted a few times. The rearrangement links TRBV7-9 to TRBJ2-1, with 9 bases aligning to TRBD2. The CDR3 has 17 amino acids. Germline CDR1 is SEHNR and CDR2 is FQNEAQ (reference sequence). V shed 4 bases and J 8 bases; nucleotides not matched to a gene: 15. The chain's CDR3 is CASSSEKREEGRDEQFF. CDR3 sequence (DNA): TGTGCCAGCAGCTCTGAGAAGCGGGAGGAGGGTAGGGATGAGCAGTTCTTC. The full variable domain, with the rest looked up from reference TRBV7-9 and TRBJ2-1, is DTGVSQNPRHKITKRGQNVTFRCDPISEHNRLYWYRQTLGQGPEFLTYFQNEAQLEKSRLLSDRFSAERPKGSFSTLEIQRTEQGDSAMYLCASSSEKREEGRDEQFFGPGTRLTVL.

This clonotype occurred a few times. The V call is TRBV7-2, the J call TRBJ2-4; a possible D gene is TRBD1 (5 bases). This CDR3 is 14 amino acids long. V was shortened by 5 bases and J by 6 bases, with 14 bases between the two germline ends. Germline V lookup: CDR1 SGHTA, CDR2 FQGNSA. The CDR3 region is CASSPRTSTNIQYF. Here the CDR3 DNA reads TGTGCCAGCAGCCCTCGGACATCTACAAACATTCAGTACTTC.

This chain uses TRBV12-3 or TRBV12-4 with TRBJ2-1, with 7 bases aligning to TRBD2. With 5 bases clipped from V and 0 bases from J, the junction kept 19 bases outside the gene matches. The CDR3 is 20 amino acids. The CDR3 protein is CASSTVGLSGTRSSYNEQFF. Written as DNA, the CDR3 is TGTGCCAGCAGTACCGTAGGACTAAGCGGGACCAGGAGCTCCTACAATGAGCAGTTCTTC.

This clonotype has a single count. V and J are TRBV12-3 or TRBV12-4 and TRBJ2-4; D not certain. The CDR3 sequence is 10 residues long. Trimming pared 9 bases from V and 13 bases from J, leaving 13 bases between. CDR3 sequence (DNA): TGTGCCAGTAGCCCGGGCAAGCAGTACTTC. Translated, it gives CASSPGKQYF.

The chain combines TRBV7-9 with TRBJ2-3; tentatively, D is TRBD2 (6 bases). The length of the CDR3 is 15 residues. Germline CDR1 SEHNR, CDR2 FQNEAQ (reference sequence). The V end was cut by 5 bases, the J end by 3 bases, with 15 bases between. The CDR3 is CASSPRLVTTDTQYF. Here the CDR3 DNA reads TGTGCCAGCAGCCCAAGACTAGTTACGACAGATACGCAGTATTTT.

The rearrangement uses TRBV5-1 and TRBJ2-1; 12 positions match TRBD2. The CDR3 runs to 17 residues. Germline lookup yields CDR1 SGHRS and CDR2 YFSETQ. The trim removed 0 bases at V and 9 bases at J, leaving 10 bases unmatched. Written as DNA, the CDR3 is TGCGCCAGCAGCTTGGCCCTAGCGGGAGGGCCTCGGGGTGAGCAGTTCTTC. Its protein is CASSLALAGGPRGEQFF.

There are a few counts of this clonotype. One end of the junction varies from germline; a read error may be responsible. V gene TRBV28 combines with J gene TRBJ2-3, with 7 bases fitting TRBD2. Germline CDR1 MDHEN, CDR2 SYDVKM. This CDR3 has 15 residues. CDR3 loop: CAGSRLATSTDTQYF. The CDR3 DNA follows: TGTGCCGGCAGTCGACTAGCCACTAGCACAGATACGCAGTATTTT. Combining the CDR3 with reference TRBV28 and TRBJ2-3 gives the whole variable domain DVKVTQSSRYLVKRTGEKVFLECVQDMDHENMFWYRQDPGLGLRLIYFSYDVKMKEKGDIPEGYSVSREKKERFSLILESASTNQTSMYLCAGSRLATSTDTQYFGPGTRLTVL.

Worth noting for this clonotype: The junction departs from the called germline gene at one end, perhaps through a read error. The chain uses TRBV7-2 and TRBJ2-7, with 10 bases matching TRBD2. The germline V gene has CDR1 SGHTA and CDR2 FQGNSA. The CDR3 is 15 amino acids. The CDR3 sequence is CASSLGTSGYNEQSF. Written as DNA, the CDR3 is TGTGCCAGCAGCTTAGGGACTAGCGGATACAATGAGCAGTCCTTC.

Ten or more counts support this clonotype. The CDR3 sequence is CSASRRGNEQFF. CDR3 DNA sequence: TGCAGTGCTAGTCGTCGGGGGAATGAGCAGTTCTTC. The genes are TRBV20-1 and TRBJ2-1, with D tentatively TRBD2 (6 bases). V dropped 3 bases and J dropped 7 bases, with 10 bases sitting between them. CDR3 length: 12 amino acids. CDR1 DFQATT and CDR2 SNEGSKA come from the germline V gene (reference sequence).

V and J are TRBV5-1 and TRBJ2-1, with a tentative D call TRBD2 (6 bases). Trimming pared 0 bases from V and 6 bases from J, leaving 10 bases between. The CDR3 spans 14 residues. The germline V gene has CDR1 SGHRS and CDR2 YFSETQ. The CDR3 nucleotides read TGCGCCAGCAGCTTGGCGGGACTCCCCAATGAGCAGTTCTTC. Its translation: CASSLAGLPNEQFF.

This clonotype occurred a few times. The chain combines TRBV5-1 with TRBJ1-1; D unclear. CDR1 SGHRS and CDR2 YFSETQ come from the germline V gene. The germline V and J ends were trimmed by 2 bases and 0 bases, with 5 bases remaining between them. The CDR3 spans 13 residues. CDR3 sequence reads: CASSFKVNTEAFF. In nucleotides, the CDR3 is TGCGCCAGCAGCTTCAAGGTGAACACTGAAGCTTTCTTT.

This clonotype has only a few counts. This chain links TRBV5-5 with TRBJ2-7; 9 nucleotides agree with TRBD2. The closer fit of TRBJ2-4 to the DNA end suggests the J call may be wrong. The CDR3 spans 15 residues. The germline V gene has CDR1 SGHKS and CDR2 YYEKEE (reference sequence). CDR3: CASSLEAGGPDIQYF. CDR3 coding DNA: TGTGCCAGCAGCTTGGAGGCGGGAGGGCCAGACATTCAGTACTTC.

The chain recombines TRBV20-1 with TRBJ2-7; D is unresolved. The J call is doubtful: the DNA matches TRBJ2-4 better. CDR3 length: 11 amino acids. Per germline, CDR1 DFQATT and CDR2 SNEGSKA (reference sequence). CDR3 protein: CSARRIDIQYF. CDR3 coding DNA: TGCAGTGCTAGGAGGATTGACATTCAGTACTTC.

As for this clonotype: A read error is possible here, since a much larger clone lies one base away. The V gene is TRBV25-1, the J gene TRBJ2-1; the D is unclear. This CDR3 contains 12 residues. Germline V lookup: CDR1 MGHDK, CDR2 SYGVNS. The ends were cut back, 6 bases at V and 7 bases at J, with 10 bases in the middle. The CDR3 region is CASRQNRNEQFF. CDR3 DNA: TGTGCCAGCAGACAGAATCGGAATGAGCAGTTCTTC.

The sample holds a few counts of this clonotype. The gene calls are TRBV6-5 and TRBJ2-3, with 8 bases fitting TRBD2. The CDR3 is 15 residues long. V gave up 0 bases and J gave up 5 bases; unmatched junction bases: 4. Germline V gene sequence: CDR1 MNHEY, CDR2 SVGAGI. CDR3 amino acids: CASSYSGSGRDTQYF. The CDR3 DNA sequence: TGTGCCAGCAGTTACTCAGGGAGCGGGAGAGATACGCAGTATTTT.

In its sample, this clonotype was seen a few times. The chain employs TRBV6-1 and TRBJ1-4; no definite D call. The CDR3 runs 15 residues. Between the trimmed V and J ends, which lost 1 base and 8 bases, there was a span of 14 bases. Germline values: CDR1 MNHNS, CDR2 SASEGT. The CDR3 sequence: CASSEVAGRSEKLFF. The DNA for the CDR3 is TGTGCCAGCAGTGAAGTGGCGGGGAGAAGCGAAAAACTGTTTTTT.

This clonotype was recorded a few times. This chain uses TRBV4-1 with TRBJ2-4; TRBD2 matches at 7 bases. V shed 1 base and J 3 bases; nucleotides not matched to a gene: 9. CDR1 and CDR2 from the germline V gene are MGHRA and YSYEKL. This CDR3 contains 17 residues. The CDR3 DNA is TGCGCCAGCAGCCAAGGGCCCAAGGGCGGGGGCAAAAACATTCAGTACTTC. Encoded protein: CASSQGPKGGGKNIQYF.

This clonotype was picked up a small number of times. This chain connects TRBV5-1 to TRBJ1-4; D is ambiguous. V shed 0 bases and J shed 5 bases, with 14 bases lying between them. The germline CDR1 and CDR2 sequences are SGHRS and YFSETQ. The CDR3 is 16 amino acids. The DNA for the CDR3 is TGCGCCAGCAGCTTGGGGGCACCCTCGGGGAATGAAAAACTGTTTTTT. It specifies CASSLGAPSGNEKLFF.

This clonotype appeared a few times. CDR3 in amino acids: CASGGQDTDTQYF. The CDR3 DNA sequence: TGTGCCAGCGGGGGACAAGACACAGATACGCAGTATTTT. The chain employs TRBV2 and TRBJ2-3; D is possibly TRBD1 (6 bases). CDR1 and CDR2 from the germline V gene are SNHLY and FYNNEI. CDR3 length: 13 residues. V was pared by 8 bases and J by 2 bases, with 11 bases between.

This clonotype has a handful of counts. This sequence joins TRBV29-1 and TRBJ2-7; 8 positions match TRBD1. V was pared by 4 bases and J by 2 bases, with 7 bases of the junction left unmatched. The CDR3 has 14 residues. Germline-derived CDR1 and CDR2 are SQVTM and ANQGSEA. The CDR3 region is CSVGWTGNPYEQYF. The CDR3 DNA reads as TGCAGCGTTGGGTGGACAGGGAACCCCTACGAGCAGTACTTC.

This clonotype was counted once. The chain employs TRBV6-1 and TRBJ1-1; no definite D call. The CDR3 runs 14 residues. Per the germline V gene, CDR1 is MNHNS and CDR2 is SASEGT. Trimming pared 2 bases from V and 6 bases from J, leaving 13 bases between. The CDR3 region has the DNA TGTGCCAGCAGTGAATGGGCAGGAGGCTCTGAAGCTTTCTTT. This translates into CASSEWAGGSEAFF.

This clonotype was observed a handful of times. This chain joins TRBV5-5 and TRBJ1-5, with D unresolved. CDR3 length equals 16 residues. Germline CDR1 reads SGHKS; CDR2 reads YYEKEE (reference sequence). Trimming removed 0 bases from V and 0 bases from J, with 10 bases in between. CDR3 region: CASSLAPRYSNQPQHF. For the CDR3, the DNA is TGTGCCAGCAGCTTGGCCCCCCGATATAGCAATCAGCCCCAGCATTTT.

In DNA form, the CDR3 reads TGCGCCAGCAGCTTGGATGGCGGGGCAACCTACAATGAGCAGTTCTTC. Amino acids: CASSLDGGATYNEQFF. The J gene is TRBJ2-1, the V gene TRBV5-1; weak D call: TRBD2 (6 bases). The germline V and J ends were trimmed by 0 bases and 2 bases, with 12 bases remaining between them. The CDR3 has 16 residues. The germline V gene encodes CDR1 SGHRS and CDR2 YFSETQ.

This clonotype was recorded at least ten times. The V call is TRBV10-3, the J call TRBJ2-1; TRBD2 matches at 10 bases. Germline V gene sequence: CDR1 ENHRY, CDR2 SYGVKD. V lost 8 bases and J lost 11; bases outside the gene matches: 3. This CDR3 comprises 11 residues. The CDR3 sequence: CAIEAGGKQFF. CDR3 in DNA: TGTGCCATCGAAGCGGGGGGGAAGCAGTTCTTC.

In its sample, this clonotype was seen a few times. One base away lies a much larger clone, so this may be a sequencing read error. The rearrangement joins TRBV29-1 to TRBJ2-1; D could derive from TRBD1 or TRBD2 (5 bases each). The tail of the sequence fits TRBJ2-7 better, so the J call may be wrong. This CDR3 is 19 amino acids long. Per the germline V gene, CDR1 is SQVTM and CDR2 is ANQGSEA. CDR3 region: CSVADGTASWQSSYNEQYF. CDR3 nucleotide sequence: TGCAGCGTCGCAGACGGGACGGCTAGTTGGCAGAGCTCCTACAATGAGCAGTACTTC.

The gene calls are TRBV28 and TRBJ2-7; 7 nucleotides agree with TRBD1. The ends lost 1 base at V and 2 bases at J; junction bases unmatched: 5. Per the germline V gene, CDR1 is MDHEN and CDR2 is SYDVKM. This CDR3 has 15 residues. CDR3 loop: CASSLYAGGAYEQYF. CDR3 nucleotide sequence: TGTGCCAGCAGTTTATACGCAGGGGGTGCCTACGAGCAGTACTTC.

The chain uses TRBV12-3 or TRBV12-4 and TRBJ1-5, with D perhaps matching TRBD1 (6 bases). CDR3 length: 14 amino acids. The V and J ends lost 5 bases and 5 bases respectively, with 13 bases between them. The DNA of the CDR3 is TGTGCCAGCAGTCGGGGGACAATAGATCAGCCCCAGCATTTT. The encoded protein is CASSRGTIDQPQHF.

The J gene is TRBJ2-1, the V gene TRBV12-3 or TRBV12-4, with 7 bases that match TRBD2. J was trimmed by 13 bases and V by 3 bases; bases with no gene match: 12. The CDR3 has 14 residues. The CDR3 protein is CASSFVGGPETQFF. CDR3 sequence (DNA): TGTGCCAGCAGTTTTGTGGGAGGGCCAGAGACCCAGTTCTTC.

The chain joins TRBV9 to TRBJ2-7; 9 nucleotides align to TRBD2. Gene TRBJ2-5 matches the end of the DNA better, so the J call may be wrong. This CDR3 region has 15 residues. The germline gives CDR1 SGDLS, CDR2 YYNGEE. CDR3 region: CASSVSPSGTETQYF. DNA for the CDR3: TGTGCCAGCAGCGTAAGCCCTAGCGGGACAGAGACCCAGTACTTC.

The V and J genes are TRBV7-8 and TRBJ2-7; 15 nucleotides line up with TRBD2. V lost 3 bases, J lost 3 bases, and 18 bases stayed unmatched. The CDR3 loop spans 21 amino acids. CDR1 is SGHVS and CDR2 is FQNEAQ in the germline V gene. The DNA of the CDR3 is TGTGCCAGCAGCTTCGACCCGACCGGGACTAGCGGGAGGTCCCTTTTCTACGAGCAGTACTTC. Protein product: CASSFDPTGTSGRSLFYEQYF.

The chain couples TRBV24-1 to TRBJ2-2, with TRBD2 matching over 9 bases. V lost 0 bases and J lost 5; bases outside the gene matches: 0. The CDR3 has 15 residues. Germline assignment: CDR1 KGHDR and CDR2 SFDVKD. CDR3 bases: TGTGCCACCAGTGATTTGACTAGCGGGACCGGGGAGCTGTTTTTT. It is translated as CATSDLTSGTGELFF.